The sequence of this TCR beta chain was determined in a study of T-cell reconstitution after alpha-beta-depleted transplantation in children. The CDR3 spans 15 residues. The V and J ends lost 2 bases and 3 bases respectively, with 11 bases between them. CDR1 is ENHRY and CDR2 is SYGVKD in the germline V gene. The authors prepared the TCRbeta library with unique molecular identifiers. TCRdb re-derived calls from the PCR reads in MiXCR, one entry per CDR3 protein. The sample carries about 300,000 distinct CDR3 sequences, around 10% recorded once. In its sample, this clonotype was seen many times. The source of this sequence is a boy under two years old with acute myeloid leukemia, due to receive a stem cell transplant. The sample consisted of PBMCs, taken before TCRalphabeta/CD19-depleted stem cell transplant. The chain couples TRBV10-3 to TRBJ1-5, with a possible D match to TRBD1 (5 bases). CDR3 in amino acids: CAISEKDTLNQPQHF. The DNA of the CDR3 is TGTGCCATCAGTGAGAAGGACACTCTCAATCAGCCCCAGCATTTT.